This section outlines one T cell receptor beta chain sequence together with its context. Its specificity is not known. Clones were read by immunoSEQ multiplex PCR, and TCRdb kept only the in-frame ones, dropping some. The table lists about 98,000 clones, approximately 90% of them singletons. The data stem from a study of OX40 agonist ivuxolimab in advanced cancers. Study information: In this cohort, patients received ivuxolimab, an agonistic anti-OX40 (CD134) antibody.

Per germline, CDR1 GTSNPN and CDR2 SVGIG (reference sequence). Trimming pared 5 bases from V and 4 bases from J, leaving 11 bases between. The CDR3 contains 12 residues. Notes on the study in general: The average count of expanded clones was higher among CD8+ T cells than among CD4+. Antigen specificity of clonally expanded peripheral T cells was not established.

This sample comprised CD4+ or CD8+ T cells sorted from blood, obtained in a trial of the OX40 agonist ivuxolimab. The V call is TRBV30, the J call TRBJ2-5; D is perhaps TRBD1 or TRBD2 (5 bases each). This receptor was identified in an adult with an advanced solid tumor such as melanoma, head and neck, liver or kidney cancer. The CDR3: CAWALGVETQYF. The DNA for the CDR3 is TGTGCCTGGGCGCTGGGGGTAGAGACCCAGTACTTC.